This is a list of T cell receptor beta chains from one sample in a study of T cell repertoires in cytomegalovirus infection. The antigens of these receptors remain unknown. TCRdb processed the reads anew with MiXCR; each CDR3 protein has one entry. The profile shows around 710,000 distinct CDR3 sequences, roughly 28% of them singletons. Sequencing was performed on cultured CD8+ T cells from PBMCs, taken from culture after CMV antigen stimulation. The receptors here all came from a human donor in good health (CMV status not recorded). Some clones in this sample may be carry-over from other donors' samples. Both conserved end residues are part of each CDR3.

CASSARDRSQETQYF 15 TRBV27
CASSRTSGGPYQETQYF 17 TRBV6-1
CASSFWAFDNRRYTF 15 TRBV7-9
CASSLSAPRDSSYNEQFF 18 TRBV27
CASSQNLGDGGETQYF 16 TRBV4-3
CASSPSPQGTYGYTF 15 TRBV12-3/TRBV12-4
CASSLPLRGRHLGTDTQYF 19 TRBV5-6
CASSRRGSTDTQYF 14 TRBV6-1
CASSLYKGVGTEAFF 15 TRBV5-1
CASSQQIAGVFYNEQFF 17 TRBV4-2
CASSAGTGPYEQYF 14 TRBV5-6
CASSQAPEDEQYF 13 TRBV4-1
CASSGRVWEQFF 12 TRBV6-1
CASSLGLAGTRVDTQYF 17 TRBV5-1
CASGLSPGTEAFF 13 TRBV12-5
CASSFLLETGVYEQYF 16 TRBV5-6
CASSIGGVEQFF 12 TRBV19
CASSQIGETLDMETQYF 17 TRBV4-1
CASSPRVVAVVTDTQYF 17 TRBV9
CASRYETDGYTF 12 TRBV6-2/TRBV6-3
CASSESPAPNEQFF 14 TRBV6-1
CASSASAAQETQYF 14 TRBV6-1
CASSLLAGFYEQYF 14 TRBV7-2
CASSPGTGADTQYF 14 TRBV3-1
CASSLVNSGVSDTQYF 16 TRBV7-2
CASSGSGENYGYTF 14 TRBV9
CASSPTGGTDTQYF 14 TRBV7-9
CAWGPPGYNEQFF 13 TRBV5-4
CSAQKQESYEQYF 13 TRBV20-1
CASSGWRGGLKTQYF 15 TRBV2
CASSSRQGSEAFF 13 TRBV5-4